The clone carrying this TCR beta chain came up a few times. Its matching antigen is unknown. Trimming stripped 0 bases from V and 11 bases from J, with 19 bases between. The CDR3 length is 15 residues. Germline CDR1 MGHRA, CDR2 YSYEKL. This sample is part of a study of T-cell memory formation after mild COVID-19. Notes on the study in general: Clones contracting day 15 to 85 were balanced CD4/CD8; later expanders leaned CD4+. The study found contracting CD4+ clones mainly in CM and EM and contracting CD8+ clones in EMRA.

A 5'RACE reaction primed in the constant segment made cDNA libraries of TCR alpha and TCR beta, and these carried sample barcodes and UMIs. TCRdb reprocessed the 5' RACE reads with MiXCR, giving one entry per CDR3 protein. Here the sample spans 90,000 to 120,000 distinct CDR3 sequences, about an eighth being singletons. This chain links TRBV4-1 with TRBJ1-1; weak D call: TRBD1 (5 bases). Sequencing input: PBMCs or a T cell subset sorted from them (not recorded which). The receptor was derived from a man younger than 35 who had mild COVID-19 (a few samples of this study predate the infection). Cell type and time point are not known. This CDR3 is CASSQEGDAGSWAFF. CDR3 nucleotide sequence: TGCGCCAGCAGCCAAGAGGGGGACGCCGGCTCCTGGGCTTTCTTT.